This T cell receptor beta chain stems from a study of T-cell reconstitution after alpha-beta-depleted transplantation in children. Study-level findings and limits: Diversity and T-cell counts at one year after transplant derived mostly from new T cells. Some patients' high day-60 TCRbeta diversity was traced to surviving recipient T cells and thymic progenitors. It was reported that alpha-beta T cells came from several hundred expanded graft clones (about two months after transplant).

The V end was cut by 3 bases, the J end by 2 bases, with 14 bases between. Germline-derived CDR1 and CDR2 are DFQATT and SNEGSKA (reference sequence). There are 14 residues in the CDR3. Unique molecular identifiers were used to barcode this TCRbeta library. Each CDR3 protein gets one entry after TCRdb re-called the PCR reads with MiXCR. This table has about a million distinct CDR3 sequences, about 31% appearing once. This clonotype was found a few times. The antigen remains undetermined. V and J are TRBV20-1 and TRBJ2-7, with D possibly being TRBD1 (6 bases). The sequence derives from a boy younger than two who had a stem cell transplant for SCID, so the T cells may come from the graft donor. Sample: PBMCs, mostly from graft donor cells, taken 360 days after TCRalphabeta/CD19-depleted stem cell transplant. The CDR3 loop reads CSARPVDRTYEQYF. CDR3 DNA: TGCAGTGCTAGGCCGGTGGACAGAACCTACGAGCAGTACTTC.